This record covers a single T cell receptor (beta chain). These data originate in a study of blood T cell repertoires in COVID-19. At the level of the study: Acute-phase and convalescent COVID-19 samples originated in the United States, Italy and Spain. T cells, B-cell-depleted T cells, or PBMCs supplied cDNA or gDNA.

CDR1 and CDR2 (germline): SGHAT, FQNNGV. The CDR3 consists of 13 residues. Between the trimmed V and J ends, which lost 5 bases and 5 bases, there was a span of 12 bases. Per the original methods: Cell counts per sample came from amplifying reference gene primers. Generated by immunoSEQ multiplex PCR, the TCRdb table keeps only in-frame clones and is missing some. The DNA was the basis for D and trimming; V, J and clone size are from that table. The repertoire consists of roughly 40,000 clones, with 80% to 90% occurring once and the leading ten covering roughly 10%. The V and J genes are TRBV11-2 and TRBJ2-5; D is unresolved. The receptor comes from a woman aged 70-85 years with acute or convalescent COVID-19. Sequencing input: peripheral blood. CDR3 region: CASSRSNGETQYF. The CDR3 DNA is TGTGCCAGCAGCCGGAGTAATGGGGAGACCCAGTACTTC.